The rows below give T cell receptor beta chains drawn from one sample of a study of blood T cell repertoires in COVID-19. The method was immunoSEQ multiplex PCR; TCRdb's version includes in-frame clones alone and lacks a portion of them. The sample shows roughly 360,000 clones, about four fifths of them seen only once. Sequencing input: PBMCs or T cells enriched from blood (not recorded which). These receptors came from a woman in her fifties or sixties who had recovered from COVID-19. The CDR3 runs from the conserved cysteine through the conserved F or W. D genes are given only for firm matches. Clone size appears in some rows only: once, few, many, or a class for an expanded clone.

V gene	J gene	D gene	clone size	CDR3 length	CDR3 DNA	CDR3 protein
TRBV29-1	TRBJ2-2	NA	NA	13	TGCAGCGTTGGTCAGGGGAACACCGGGGAGCTGTTTTTT	CSVGQGNTGELFF
TRBV7-8	TRBJ1-1	NA	once	17	TGTGCCAGCAGCTTAGTTGGAGGGCCGGTGGGTAATACTGAAGCTTTCTTT	CASSLVGGPVGNTEAFF
TRBV4-2	TRBJ1-1	NA	NA	13	TGTGCCAGCAGCCAACAGGGCAGCGCTGAAGCTTTCTTT	CASSQQGSAEAFF
TRBV4-2	TRBJ2-5	TRBD2	NA	19	TGTGCCAGCAGCCCTGAGCTTCCGGGACTAGCGGGGTTCCAAGAGACCCAGTACTTC	CASSPELPGLAGFQETQYF
TRBV30	TRBJ2-6	NA	NA	12	TGTGCCTGGACAGCTGGGGCCAACGTCCTGACTTTC	CAWTAGANVLTF
TRBV3-1/TRBV3-2	TRBJ2-7	NA	few	13	TGTGCCAGCAGTGACACTGGTACCTACGAGCAGTACTTC	CASSDTGTYEQYF
TRBV2	TRBJ2-2	TRBD2	NA	16	TGTGCCAGCAGTCCGACCGGACTAGCAAAAACCGGGGAGCTGTTTTTT	CASSPTGLAKTGELFF
TRBV18	TRBJ1-1	NA	NA	13	TGTGCCAGCTCACCTCCGACTCTCACTGAAGCTTTCTTT	CASSPPTLTEAFF
TRBV4-1	TRBJ1-5	NA	few	16	TGCGCCAGCAGCCAAGAATCAGGTCCCGGGGGGCAGCCCCAGCATTTT	CASSQESGPGGQPQHF
TRBV5-6	TRBJ2-7	NA	NA	15	TGTGCCAGCAGCTTATTTGCTGGGACTTCCTACGAGCAGTACTTC	CASSLFAGTSYEQYF
TRBV6-5	TRBJ1-2	TRBD1	NA	14	TGTGCCAGCAGGGGATTAACAGGGGCTCAAGGCTACACCTTC	CASRGLTGAQGYTF
TRBV19	TRBJ1-5	NA	NA	14	TGTGCCAGTAGCACCGGACAGCGGAATCAGCCCCAGCATTTT	CASSTGQRNQPQHF
TRBV6-5	TRBJ1-5	TRBD1	NA	15	TGTGCCAGCAGGCAGGGGACAGATCGAGATCAGCCCCAGCATTTT	CASRQGTDRDQPQHF
TRBV2	TRBJ1-5	NA	NA	13	TGTGCCAGCTCACGGTCTAGCAATCAGCCCCAGCATTTT	CASSRSSNQPQHF
TRBV7-6	TRBJ2-3	TRBD2	NA	16	TGTGCCAGCAGCTTAGCCCGGGGGGGGCAGTCAGATACGCAGTATTTT	CASSLARGGQSDTQYF
TRBV27	TRBJ1-1	TRBD1	once	17	TGTGCCAGCAGCCTTGTAAATAACAGGGGCTTGAACACTGAAGCTTTCTTT	CASSLVNNRGLNTEAFF
TRBV5-1	TRBJ2-7	TRBD2	NA	15	TGCGCCAGCAGCGGGGGACTAGCGGGTACCTACGAGCAGTACTTC	CASSGGLAGTYEQYF
TRBV10-1	TRBJ1-4	TRBD1	NA	13	TGCGCCAGCGTGAGACAGGGGGGGGAAAAACTGTTTTTT	CASVRQGGEKLFF
TRBV15	TRBJ1-5	TRBD1	NA	17	TGTGCCACCAGCAGAGAACGACAGGGGGCAAGCAATCAGCCCCAGCATTTT	CATSRERQGASNQPQHF
TRBV18	TRBJ2-1	TRBD1	NA	16	TGTGCCAGCTCACCAGTGTCAGGGGGATTCTACAATGAGCAGTTCTTC	CASSPVSGGFYNEQFF
TRBV7-8	TRBJ1-2	NA	NA	16	TGTGCCAGCAGCCCCGGAACAGGGCACCTACACTATGGCTACACCTTC	CASSPGTGHLHYGYTF
TRBV15	TRBJ1-1	TRBD1	few	15	TGTGCCACCAGCAGGGGACAGGGTGGGGACACTGAAGCTTTCTTT	CATSRGQGGDTEAFF
TRBV5-1	TRBJ1-1	TRBD1	NA	18	TGCGCCAGCAGCTCCCCAGTAAGCGGGGGAGGGGGCCGCACTGAAGCTTTCTTT	CASSSPVSGGGGRTEAFF
TRBV12-3/TRBV12-4	TRBJ2-2	TRBD2	NA	13	TGTGCCAGCAGGGGACTAGCGGGCGGGGAGCTGTTTTTT	CASRGLAGGELFF
TRBV9	TRBJ2-1	TRBD1	once	17	TGTGCCAGCAATTCCCGGGACAGAGAAAGCTCCTACAATGAGCAGTTCTTC	CASNSRDRESSYNEQFF
TRBV7-6	TRBJ2-1	TRBD2	NA	13	TGTGCCAGCAGCTTAGGCGGGGGCAATGAGCAGTTCTTC	CASSLGGGNEQFF
TRBV5-4	TRBJ1-1	TRBD1	NA	17	TGTGCCAGCAGCTTGGACAGGGGGCCTGGGTCGAGCACTGAAGCTTTCTTT	CASSLDRGPGSSTEAFF
TRBV3-1/TRBV3-2	TRBJ1-6	NA	NA	15	TGTGCCAGCAGCCAGCAGGGATCCTATAATTCACCCCTCCACTTT	CASSQQGSYNSPLHF
TRBV19	TRBJ1-5	TRBD1	NA	16	TGTGCCAGTAGTGCCCCGGACAGGGTCGGCAATCAGCCCCAGCATTTT	CASSAPDRVGNQPQHF
TRBV4-2	TRBJ1-2	NA	NA	16	TGTGCCAGCAGCCAAGACCTGGGGGGGGTTTCCTATGGCTACACCTTC	CASSQDLGGVSYGYTF
TRBV9	TRBJ2-2	NA	NA	15	TGTGCCAGCGGGGGCAGAGAAACGAACACCGGGGAGCTGTTTTTT	CASGGRETNTGELFF
TRBV5-8	TRBJ1-2	NA	few	14	TGTGCCAGCAGCTTGGATTTTGGGAGTGGAGGCTACACCTTC	CASSLDFGSGGYTF
TRBV12-3/TRBV12-4	TRBJ1-2	NA	NA	13	TGTGCCAGCAGTCAAAGGACAGTTAATGGCTACACCTTC	CASSQRTVNGYTF
TRBV19	TRBJ1-4	NA	NA	12	TGTGCCAGTAGTATGAGTCGGGAAAAACTGTTTTTT	CASSMSREKLFF
TRBV5-6	TRBJ2-3	NA	NA	13	TGTGCCAGCAGCACGGGACTGACAGATACGCAGTATTTT	CASSTGLTDTQYF
TRBV5-1	TRBJ1-5	NA	NA	14	TGCGCCAGCAGCTTAGGCGGGGTCGATCAGCCCCAGCATTTT	CASSLGGVDQPQHF
TRBV5-4	TRBJ1-6	NA	NA	15	TGTGCCAGCAGCTCCCTACTAACGGGGAATTCACCCCTCCACTTT	CASSSLLTGNSPLHF
TRBV19	TRBJ1-2	NA	NA	13	TGTGCCAGTCACCCTCAAGGGGGCTATGGCTACACCTTC	CASHPQGGYGYTF
TRBV2	TRBJ2-7	TRBD1	NA	13	TGTGCCAGCAGTGAAAGGGGACAGGGGTTCGCGGACTTC	CASSERGQGFADF
TRBV5-1	TRBJ1-1	TRBD1	NA	15	TGCGCCAGCACCGGGGACAGCCCGGTGAACACTGAAGCTTTCTTT	CASTGDSPVNTEAFF
TRBV2	TRBJ2-1	TRBD1	NA	15	TGTGCCAGCAGTCTCGACAGGGGTACCTACAATGAGCAGTTCTTC	CASSLDRGTYNEQFF
TRBV7-9	TRBJ2-7	TRBD2	NA	15	TGTGCCAGCAGCTTACTAGCGGGGGCCTTCTACGAGCAGTACTTC	CASSLLAGAFYEQYF
TRBV7-2	TRBJ1-1	TRBD1	few	15	TGTGCCAGCAGCATCCGCGGACAGGGCAGCACTGAAGCTTTCTTT	CASSIRGQGSTEAFF
TRBV19	TRBJ2-4	NA	NA	15	TGTGCCAGCACCCCGGACGGGGGATCCAAAAACATTCAGTACTTC	CASTPDGGSKNIQYF
TRBV24-1	TRBJ1-2	NA	NA	16	TGTGCCACCAGTGATTTGAGGGGCAGGGGCCACTATGGCTACACCTTC	CATSDLRGRGHYGYTF
TRBV5-6	TRBJ2-1	TRBD2	NA	15	TGTGCCAGCAGCTCATGGACTAGCGGGAGCTATGAGCAGTTCTTC	CASSSWTSGSYEQFF
TRBV19	TRBJ1-2	NA	once	11	TGTGCCAGTAGTAGGACTGGGGGCTACACCTTC	CASSRTGGYTF
TRBV27	TRBJ2-1	NA	NA	16	TGTGCCAGCAGTCGGACATCCCTGAGCTCCTACAATGAGCAGTTCTTC	CASSRTSLSSYNEQFF
TRBV4-3	TRBJ1-1	NA	NA	14	TGCGCCAGCAGCCAAGATCTTGGTAGCACTGAAGCTTTCTTT	CASSQDLGSTEAFF
TRBV28	TRBJ2-5	TRBD2	NA	10	TGTGCCAGCAGACGACTAGCTTGGTACTTC	CASRRLAWYF
TRBV19	TRBJ1-2	NA	once	15	TGTGCCAGTAGTATCTCCCAGCCCCTAGGATATGGCTACACCTTC	CASSISQPLGYGYTF
TRBV2	TRBJ1-5	TRBD1	NA	14	TGTGCCAGCAGTGAAGGGGACAGGGAGGGGCCCCAGCATTTT	CASSEGDREGPQHF
TRBV6-5	TRBJ1-1	TRBD1	NA	13	TGTGCCAGCAGGCGAACAGGGGAATCTGAAGCTTTCTTT	CASRRTGESEAFF
TRBV5-4	TRBJ2-7	NA	once	17	TGTGCCAGCAGCCCGGGGTCGAGGCAGTACCGATCCTACGAGCAGTACTTC	CASSPGSRQYRSYEQYF